Below are 13 T cell receptor beta chains sequenced from a single sample in a study of blood T cell repertoires in COVID-19 (dated by TCRdb to 2020 to 2022). The method behind the library was the immunoSEQ multiplex PCR assay. The source is immuneACCESS, and TCRdb retained only in-frame sequences with V and J called. Part of the clones is not carried over; for the studies checked, unresolved V genes explain less than half of this, and the remainder is unexplained. In this sample the table shows about 18,000 clones, approximately 80% of which occur a single time. 16% of the sample lies in the top ten. The specimen sequenced was peripheral blood. These receptors all come from an older man with COVID-19, enrolled during active disease.

The J gene is TRBJ1-2, the V gene TRBV6-5; perhaps TRBD1 as D (5 bases). The CDR3 is 13 amino acids. Germline lookup yields CDR1 MNHEY and CDR2 SVGAGI. V was shortened by 4 bases and J by 7 bases, with 13 bases between the two germline ends. CDR3 loop: CASSFAHGGGYTF. The DNA of the CDR3 is TGTGCCAGCAGTTTCGCCCACGGGGGTGGCTACACCTTC.

V is TRBV28 and J is TRBJ1-5, with D hard to call. The V end was cut by 6 bases, the J end by 4 bases, with 10 bases between. Germline values: CDR1 MDHEN, CDR2 SYDVKM. The CDR3 extends over 13 amino acids. This CDR3 is CASRDGVNQPQHF. The DNA for the CDR3 is TGTGCCAGCAGAGACGGGGTGAATCAGCCCCAGCATTTT.

This clone was recorded a few times. The rearrangement links TRBV4-1 to TRBJ2-3; TRBD2 agrees at 12 bases. The CDR3 sequence is 18 residues long. Germline V CDR1 and CDR2: MGHRA, YSYEKL. V trimming: 2 bases; J trimming: 3 bases; junction bases outside the gene matches: 9. DNA of the CDR3: TGCGCCAGCAGCCAAACTCCGGGACTAGCGGGCTTTACAGATACGCAGTATTTT. Its protein is CASSQTPGLAGFTDTQYF.

The genes are TRBV7-2 and TRBJ2-3; TRBD2 matches 10 bases. Trimming cost V 2 bases and J 5 bases; bases outside gene matches: 7. The CDR3 length is 16 residues. Germline V gene lookup returns CDR1 SGHTA and CDR2 FQGNSA. CDR3 sequence (DNA): TGTGCCAGCAGCTTAAGGGGAGCGGGGGGGCGAGATACGCAGTATTTT. It encodes CASSLRGAGGRDTQYF.

This rearrangement joins TRBV3-1 (or the pseudogene TRBV3-2) to TRBJ1-2; D is perhaps TRBD1 (5 bases). Trimming cost V 2 bases and J 4 bases, with 14 bases left between them. The germline V gene encodes CDR1 LGHDT and CDR2 YNNKEL (reference sequence). The CDR3 contains 15 residues. CDR3 sequence (DNA): TGTGCCAGCAGCCAAAACGTGGGGGGATTCTATGGCTACACCTTC. This encodes CASSQNVGGFYGYTF.

The CDR3 region has the DNA TGTGCCAGCAGTTACGGAGGAGGGAGTAACTATGGCTACACCTTC. It translates to CASSYGGGSNYGYTF. V and J are TRBV6-5 and TRBJ1-2; D gene uncertain. Trimming left V 2 bases short and J 1 base short, with 11 bases between. CDR3 size: 15 residues. Germline V lookup: CDR1 MNHEY, CDR2 SVGAGI.

The chain has TRBV11-2 and TRBJ1-1; 9 nucleotides agree with TRBD1. The length of the CDR3 is 14 residues. The J segment lost 6 bases and the V segment lost 1 base, leaving 3 bases of the junction unmatched. Germline lookup yields CDR1 SGHAT and CDR2 FQNNGV. Here the CDR3 reads CASSLGTGVAEAFF. CDR3 sequence (DNA): TGTGCCAGCAGCTTAGGGACAGGGGTCGCTGAAGCTTTCTTT.

This chain uses TRBV6-2 or TRBV6-3 with TRBJ2-1, with 7 bases fitting TRBD1. Looked up from germline, CDR1 is MNHEY and CDR2 is SVGEGT. This CDR3 is 17 amino acids long. V lost 2 bases, J lost 3 bases, and 10 bases stayed unmatched. The CDR3 region has the DNA TGTGCCAGCAGTTACCAGAGACAGGGAGCTCACTACAATGAGCAGTTCTTC. Encoded protein: CASSYQRQGAHYNEQFF.

This chain links TRBV27 with TRBJ1-4, with 7 positions matching TRBD1. The ends lost 3 bases at V and 4 bases at J; junction bases unmatched: 11. This CDR3 comprises 17 residues. Looked up from germline, CDR1 is MNHEY and CDR2 is SMNVEV (reference sequence). The CDR3 DNA reads TGTGCCAGCAGTTTTATAAGACAGGGAACGGGTAATGAAAAACTGTTTTTT. Translating it yields CASSFIRQGTGNEKLFF.

The rearrangement links TRBV7-3 to TRBJ1-2; 8 positions match TRBD1. J was trimmed by 2 bases and V by 5 bases; bases with no gene match: 1. The CDR3 is 13 residues long. Per the germline V gene, CDR1 is SGHTA and CDR2 is FQGTGA. The CDR3 sequence: CASSGQGNYGYTF. The CDR3 DNA reads as TGTGCCAGCAGCGGACAGGGCAACTATGGCTACACCTTC.

The chain joins TRBV18 to TRBJ1-1; D perhaps matches TRBD1 (6 bases). The CDR3 runs to 13 residues. Deletions cut 6 bases from V and 2 bases from J, with 10 bases between. Looked up from germline, CDR1 is KGHSH and CDR2 is LQKENI. Here the CDR3 reads CASSQGQNTEAFF. The CDR3 DNA reads TGTGCCAGCTCCCAGGGACAAAACACTGAAGCTTTCTTT.

This sequence joins TRBV28 and TRBJ1-6; no firm D call. Germline loops: CDR1 MDHEN, CDR2 SYDVKM. This CDR3 region has 14 residues. The V and J ends lost 5 bases and 0 bases respectively, with 5 bases between them. CDR3 nucleotide sequence: TGTGCCAGCAGTCTAAGCTCCTATAATTCACCCCTCCACTTT. Amino acid sequence: CASSLSSYNSPLHF.

The chain recombines TRBV18 with TRBJ1-1; no clear D. Trimming took 2 bases from V and 10 from J, leaving 11 bases between them. The CDR3 covers 12 residues. Germline CDR1 reads KGHSH; CDR2 reads LQKENI. This CDR3 is CASSPDVRGAFF. The CDR3 nucleotides read TGTGCCAGCTCACCAGATGTGCGGGGAGCTTTCTTT. Full variable domain (missing parts from reference TRBV18 and TRBJ1-1): NAGVMQNPRHLVRRRGQEARLRCSPMKGHSHVYWYRQLPEEGLKFMVYLQKENIIDESGMPKERFSAEFPKEGPSILRIQQVVRGDSAAYFCASSPDVRGAFFGQGTRLTVV.